The entry below gives a single T cell receptor beta chain sequence along with its context. CDR1 is SGHRS, CDR2 YFSETQ, per germline. The V and J ends lost 4 bases and 1 base respectively, with 11 bases between them. This CDR3 is 15 amino acids long. These data belong to a study of blood T cell repertoires in COVID-19. In the study overall: COVID-19 samples from acute and convalescent phases originated in the United States, Italy and Spain. The cDNA or gDNA used as material had been derived from T cells, B-cell-depleted T cells, or PBMCs.

Methods used by the authors: The authors estimated nucleated cell counts from reference gene primer amplification. Repertoires were generated with immunoSEQ multiplex PCR, while TCRdb's copy carries only in-frame clones and drops some. V, J and clone size are taken as reported in that table, and D and trimming were inferred from the DNA itself. The sample records more than 150,000 clones, 75% to 90% being singletons. The genes are TRBV5-1 and TRBJ2-2; D is possibly TRBD2 (5 bases). Specimen: peripheral blood. The TCR comes from a woman in her fifties or sixties with acute or convalescent COVID-19. CDR3 sequence: CASSADGMNTGELFF. In nucleotides, the CDR3 is TGCGCCAGCAGCGCTGACGGGATGAACACCGGGGAGCTGTTTTTT.